A single sample is the source of the 25 T cell receptor beta chains below, sequenced in a study of vaccination and CD4 T cells after COVID-19. Scientists ran DNA taken from cultured CD4+ T cells through the Oncomine TCR Beta short-read assay for sequencing. TCRdb fed the PCR reads into MiXCR, producing one record per CDR3 protein. The table includes over 15,000 distinct CDR3 sequences, about 50% detected once. The sample's treatment: 10-day PBMC culture with coronavirus spike peptide pools or control peptides (ViraFEST assay). The antigens for these receptors are not known. Source: CD4+ T cells from blood, cultured in vitro, taken after SARS-CoV-2 vaccination. Source of these receptors: a human donor who had recovered from COVID-19.

V is TRBV7-2 and J is TRBJ2-5, with D possibly being TRBD2 (6 bases). Germline CDR1 SGHTA, CDR2 FQGNSA. Trimming cost V 7 bases and J 1 base, with 10 bases left between them. The CDR3 has 13 amino acids. The CDR3, as DNA: TGTGCCAGCAACCAACTAGCCCAAGAGACCCAGTACTTC. Residues: CASNQLAQETQYF.

The chain recombines TRBV15 with TRBJ2-5, with D perhaps TRBD2 (5 bases). The V and J ends lost 0 bases and 7 bases respectively, with 12 bases between them. This CDR3 is 14 amino acids long. Germline CDR1 is LNHNV and CDR2 is YYDKDF (reference sequence). CDR3 residues: CATSREVALGTQYF. The CDR3 DNA follows: TGTGCCACCAGCAGAGAGGTAGCGTTGGGGACCCAGTACTTC.

The rearrangement links TRBV7-2 to TRBJ1-3; no definite D call. V was clipped by 4 bases and J by 2 bases, with 6 bases between them. Germline CDR1 SGHTA, CDR2 FQGNSA. This CDR3 is 13 amino acids long. CDR3 in DNA: TGTGCCAGCAGCTCTTCAGCTGGAAACACCATATATTTT. Amino acids: CASSSSAGNTIYF.

The J gene is TRBJ2-1, the V gene TRBV2; D uncertain. Trimming took 3 bases from V and 10 from J, leaving 13 bases between them. CDR1 is SNHLY, CDR2 FYNNEI, per germline. The CDR3 is 13 residues long. Written as DNA, the CDR3 is TGTGCCAGCAGTGATTTTAAGGGAATGGAGCAGTTCTTC. This gives the protein CASSDFKGMEQFF.

This clonotype was found a few times. For the CDR3, the DNA is TGTGCCAGTAGGGGGGTACAGGGGCACTATGGCTACACCTTC. Its protein product is CASRGVQGHYGYTF. V and J are TRBV19 and TRBJ1-2; 7 bases are shared with TRBD1. The germline V gene encodes CDR1 LNHDA and CDR2 SQIVND (reference sequence). The V and J ends lost 6 bases and 3 bases, in that order; junction bases with no gene match: 7. The CDR3 covers 14 residues.

This chain joins TRBV20-1 and TRBJ1-2, with TRBD1 matching over 8 bases. The length of the CDR3 is 13 residues. Germline loops: CDR1 DFQATT, CDR2 SNEGSKA (reference sequence). V gave up 5 bases and J gave up 4 bases; unmatched junction bases: 6. In nucleotides, the CDR3 is TGCAGTGCTGGGACAGGAGGTGTCTATGGCTACACCTTC. Its protein product is CSAGTGGVYGYTF.

This clonotype was detected a few times. The rearrangement uses TRBV20-1 and TRBJ1-1, with D possibly matching TRBD1 (5 bases). The CDR3 has 11 amino acids. Germline CDR1 is DFQATT and CDR2 is SNEGSKA (reference sequence). The CDR3 sequence: CNIPGGTEAFF. The CDR3 DNA is TGCAATATCCCCGGGGGGACTGAAGCTTTCTTT.

The CDR3 bases are TGTGCCACCAGTGAGGCCGACAGGGGTCGCGGCTACACCTTC. This codes for CATSEADRGRGYTF. The gene calls are TRBV24-1 and TRBJ1-2; TRBD1 aligns across 8 bases. The CDR3 consists of 14 residues. V dropped 4 bases and J dropped 8; count of bases not matched to a gene: 8. The V gene's germline CDR1 is KGHDR and CDR2 SFDVKD.

This clonotype came up a few times. This sequence joins TRBV20-1 and TRBJ1-5, with a possible D match to TRBD1 (6 bases). Trimming cost V 3 bases and J 0 bases, with 6 bases left between them. The CDR3 has 13 amino acids. The germline CDR1 and CDR2 sequences are DFQATT and SNEGSKA (reference sequence). The CDR3 sequence: CSARDSSNQPQHF. In nucleotides, the CDR3 is TGCAGTGCTAGGGACAGTAGCAATCAGCCCCAGCATTTT.

J is TRBJ2-3 and V is TRBV6-1, with 8 bases aligning to TRBD1. CDR1 is MNHNS and CDR2 is SASEGT in the germline V gene. The CDR3 consists of 15 residues. This chain's CDR3 is CKSVGDRTSTDTQYF. The DNA for the CDR3 is TGTAAATCAGTTGGGGACAGGACTAGCACAGATACGCAGTATTTT.

The chain joins TRBV28 to TRBJ1-4; D gene ambiguous. Deletions cut 5 bases from V and 4 bases from J, with 17 bases between. The germline CDR1 and CDR2 sequences are MDHEN and SYDVKM. The CDR3 spans 16 residues. This chain's CDR3 is CASSPLIGGGNEKLFF. The CDR3 DNA reads as TGTGCCAGCAGTCCATTAATAGGTGGCGGTAATGAAAAACTGTTTTTT.

This sequence joins TRBV7-2 and TRBJ2-2, with D unresolved. Trimming took 8 bases from V and 5 from J, leaving 18 bases between them. The CDR3 contains 15 residues. Germline assignment: CDR1 SGHTA and CDR2 FQGNSA. The CDR3 is CASRLKDLRTGELFF. In DNA form, the CDR3 reads TGTGCCAGCCGATTGAAGGATTTACGTACCGGGGAGCTGTTTTTT.

The chain carries TRBV6-2 or TRBV6-3 and TRBJ2-1, with TRBD2 matching 7 bases. The CDR3 contains 17 residues. After removal of 2 bases from V and 6 bases from J, the junction contained 13 bases not matched to a gene. Germline CDR1 reads MNHEY; CDR2 reads SVGEGT. CDR3 loop: CASSYRRGVNRGNEQFF. DNA for the CDR3: TGTGCCAGCAGTTACCGTCGGGGGGTGAATCGGGGCAATGAGCAGTTCTTC.

To note about this clonotype: No DNA is shown, since the ends of the CDR3 on it are uncertain; the CDR3 is the one TCRdb lists. V gene TRBV10-2 combines with J gene TRBJ1-5. The CDR3 region is 23 residues in length, termini included. Germline-derived CDR1 and CDR2 are WSHSY and SAAADI. CDR3 sequence: CASTNQTSMYLCASRQANQPQHF.

The chain employs TRBV6-2 or TRBV6-3 and TRBJ1-1; TRBD1 aligns across 8 bases. Germline V gene data show CDR1 as MNHEY and CDR2 as SVGEGT. V lost 5 bases and J lost 0; bases outside the gene matches: 2. The CDR3 spans 14 residues. The CDR3 spells CASSPQGVNTEAFF. In DNA, the CDR3 is TGTGCCAGCAGTCCACAGGGGGTGAACACTGAAGCTTTCTTT.

This clonotype was seen a single time. The J gene is TRBJ2-1, the V gene TRBV7-9; 11 bases map to TRBD1. CDR3 length equals 15 residues. V shed 4 bases and J 5 bases; nucleotides not matched to a gene: 4. Per germline, CDR1 SEHNR and CDR2 FQNEAQ (reference sequence). The CDR3 reads CASSSRDRGDNEQFF. The CDR3, as DNA: TGTGCCAGCAGCTCCCGGGACAGGGGGGACAATGAGCAGTTCTTC.

This clonotype occurred a few times. V usage is TRBV28 and J usage is TRBJ1-1; 7 bases agree with TRBD1. With V trimmed by 7 bases and J by 5 bases, 7 bases remained unmatched. Germline V gene data show CDR1 as MDHEN and CDR2 as SYDVKM. The CDR3 consists of 13 residues. CDR3 protein: CASMRQGMTEAFF. CDR3 nucleotides: TGTGCCAGCATGAGACAGGGAATGACTGAAGCTTTCTTT.

The V call is TRBV5-1, the J call TRBJ1-2; TRBD1 is a possible D gene (5 bases). The V gene lost 4 bases and the J gene lost 4 bases, with 14 bases spanning the gap. Per the germline V gene, CDR1 is SGHRS and CDR2 is YFSETQ. The CDR3 is made up of 14 amino acids. The CDR3 region has the DNA TGCGCCAGCAGCCTCGGGGACGGCCCCTATGGCTACACCTTC. Translating gives CASSLGDGPYGYTF.

V and J are TRBV7-2 and TRBJ1-1; weak D call: TRBD1 (6 bases). CDR1 and CDR2 from the germline V gene are SGHTA and FQGNSA. CDR3 length: 14 residues. The V and J ends lost 4 bases and 1 base respectively, with 10 bases between them. CDR3 coding DNA: TGTGCCAGCAGCTCGGGACACGCGAACACTGAAGCTTTCTTT. Residues: CASSSGHANTEAFF.

The chain couples TRBV5-1 to TRBJ2-7; a possible D gene is TRBD2 (5 bases). The ends were cut back, 3 bases at V and 3 bases at J, with 13 bases in the middle. Germline CDR1 and CDR2: SGHRS and YFSETQ. CDR3 length equals 14 residues. The CDR3 sequence is CASSWTGGGYEQYF. The CDR3 DNA is TGCGCCAGCAGCTGGACTGGTGGCGGCTACGAGCAGTACTTC.

V usage is TRBV2 and J usage is TRBJ2-3, with no clear D. V was pared by 9 bases and J by 4 bases, with 8 bases between. The length of the CDR3 is 11 residues. Germline CDR1 reads SNHLY; CDR2 reads FYNNEI. The CDR3 here is CARNRADTQYF. The CDR3 region has the DNA TGTGCCAGAAATCGGGCAGATACGCAGTATTTT.

This chain connects TRBV7-2 to TRBJ2-7; D might be TRBD2 (5 bases). V dropped 5 bases and J dropped 6 bases, with 14 bases sitting between them. CDR3 length: 13 amino acids. Looked up from germline, CDR1 is SGHTA and CDR2 is FQGNSA. The CDR3 loop is CASSLHGRGEQYF. In DNA form, the CDR3 reads TGTGCCAGCAGCCTCCACGGCCGGGGCGAGCAGTACTTC.

This chain connects TRBV7-2 to TRBJ2-5; D is perhaps TRBD1 (6 bases). CDR1 is SGHTA, CDR2 FQGNSA, per germline. Trimming cost V 5 bases and J 1 base, with 14 bases left between them. The CDR3 is made up of 15 amino acids. This CDR3 is CASSASRQAQETQYF. For the CDR3, the DNA is TGTGCCAGCAGCGCAAGCCGACAGGCCCAAGAGACCCAGTACTTC.

This sequence joins TRBV7-9 and TRBJ2-7, with TRBD1 identical over 9 bases. This CDR3 spans 16 amino acids. After removal of 3 bases from V and 5 bases from J, the junction contained 11 bases not matched to a gene. Germline V lookup: CDR1 SEHNR, CDR2 FQNEAQ (reference sequence). CDR3 sequence: CASSFFPGTGIHEQYF. In DNA form, the CDR3 reads TGTGCCAGCAGCTTTTTCCCAGGGACAGGGATACACGAGCAGTACTTC.

The rearrangement uses TRBV7-2 and TRBJ1-1, with TRBD1 matching over 10 bases. J gave up 6 bases and V 3 bases, and 7 bases lay outside the gene matches. The CDR3 is 15 residues long. CDR1 and CDR2 from the germline V gene are SGHTA and FQGNSA. CDR3 DNA sequence: TGTGCCAGCAGCTTCCGGACAGGGGGTGACGCTGAAGCTTTCTTT. It codes for CASSFRTGGDAEAFF. Using reference TRBV7-2 and TRBJ1-1 for the parts outside the CDR3, the full variable domain is GAGVSQSPSNKVTEKGKDVELRCDPISGHTALYWYRQSLGQGLEFLIYFQGNSAPDKSGLPSDRFSAERTGGSVSTLTIQRTQQEDSAVYLCASSFRTGGDAEAFFGQGTRLTVV.